The rows below give T cell receptor beta chains drawn from one sample of a study of blood T cell repertoires in COVID-19. Method: immunoSEQ multiplex PCR; TCRdb's copy keeps in-frame clones and lacks some. Seen here are 120,000 to 150,000 clones, over 80% observed once, and the top ten hold approximately 6.5%. The sample comprised peripheral blood. Source of these receptors: an elderly man with acute or convalescent COVID-19. The conserved cysteine and the conserved F or W are not part of the CDR3 here. Fields, in order: V gene, J gene, CDR3 protein.

v_call: TRBV10-3; j_call: TRBJ1-5; cdr3_aa: AIQQGANQPQH
v_call: TRBV5-1; j_call: TRBJ2-3; cdr3_aa: ASSKGVPSTDTQY
v_call: TRBV9; j_call: TRBJ2-2; cdr3_aa: ASSVTNLNTGELF
v_call: TRBV7-8; j_call: TRBJ2-7; cdr3_aa: ASSLVGVSEQY
v_call: TRBV18; j_call: TRBJ2-1; cdr3_aa: ASSSLTSEQF
v_call: TRBV28; j_call: TRBJ1-6; cdr3_aa: ASSFLVGTISPLH
v_call: TRBV28; j_call: TRBJ2-5; cdr3_aa: ASSPQGSGRETQY
v_call: TRBV5-4; j_call: TRBJ2-5; cdr3_aa: ASSLIGRDKETQY
v_call: TRBV21-1; j_call: TRBJ1-5; cdr3_aa: ASSKRDTSNQPQH
v_call: TRBV5-1; j_call: TRBJ1-4; cdr3_aa: ASRGQATNEKLF
v_call: TRBV16; j_call: TRBJ2-5; cdr3_aa: ASSHSGSRKETQY
v_call: TRBV6-6; j_call: TRBJ1-1; cdr3_aa: ASSPGQGALSISAF
v_call: TRBV19; j_call: TRBJ2-1; cdr3_aa: ASSIRQSGNNEQF
v_call: TRBV27; j_call: TRBJ1-2; cdr3_aa: ASRVEAGTYGGGYT
v_call: TRBV5-4; j_call: TRBJ2-3; cdr3_aa: ASSLVAGQTSTDTQY
v_call: TRBV19; j_call: TRBJ1-5; cdr3_aa: ASSIVSAGMRPQH
v_call: TRBV5-4; j_call: TRBJ1-2; cdr3_aa: ASSFGTGDRGYT
v_call: TRBV3-1/TRBV3-2; j_call: TRBJ2-1; cdr3_aa: ASSQVRGYLLDSSYNEQF
v_call: TRBV5-1; j_call: TRBJ1-6; cdr3_aa: ASSLGTGGDFGSPLH
v_call: TRBV6-6; j_call: TRBJ1-1; cdr3_aa: ASSPGEKNTEAF
v_call: TRBV6-6; j_call: TRBJ1-1; cdr3_aa: ASTYQPGQGTTEAF
v_call: TRBV24-1; j_call: TRBJ2-5; cdr3_aa: ATSEGAKETQY
v_call: TRBV29-1; j_call: TRBJ1-4; cdr3_aa: SVRRGGDEKLF
v_call: TRBV11-2; j_call: TRBJ1-6; cdr3_aa: ASSLGRQGPSTSPLH
v_call: TRBV30; j_call: TRBJ2-2; cdr3_aa: AWKGFDRGREYTGELF
v_call: TRBV14; j_call: TRBJ2-3; cdr3_aa: ASSQAERKSTDTQY
v_call: TRBV5-1; j_call: TRBJ1-2; cdr3_aa: ASSVEGQYGYT
v_call: TRBV21-1; j_call: TRBJ2-5; cdr3_aa: ASSKTWRGGHETQY
v_call: TRBV5-1; j_call: TRBJ2-3; cdr3_aa: ASSLVPLGTGSRTDTQY
v_call: TRBV7-9; j_call: TRBJ2-5; cdr3_aa: ASSHDSSQETQY
v_call: TRBV29-1; j_call: TRBJ2-1; cdr3_aa: SVEGGRYEQF
v_call: TRBV24-1; j_call: TRBJ2-1; cdr3_aa: ATSDYQANEQF
v_call: TRBV27; j_call: TRBJ1-6; cdr3_aa: ASSFRSRGVSPLH
v_call: TRBV10-3; j_call: TRBJ1-5; cdr3_aa: AISESEGPQH
v_call: TRBV6-5; j_call: TRBJ2-2; cdr3_aa: ASSYPGTANTGELF
v_call: TRBV2; j_call: TRBJ1-2; cdr3_aa: ASSAEQNYGYT
v_call: TRBV7-9; j_call: TRBJ1-1; cdr3_aa: ASSLREYTEAF
v_call: TRBV5-6; j_call: TRBJ2-2; cdr3_aa: ASSTGLTTGELF
v_call: TRBV19; j_call: TRBJ1-2; cdr3_aa: ASSFGQGWYYGYT
v_call: TRBV5-1; j_call: TRBJ2-4; cdr3_aa: ASSLDLGIGKQY
v_call: TRBV3-1/TRBV3-2; j_call: TRBJ2-3; cdr3_aa: ASSQSRRPQDTQY
v_call: TRBV5-5; j_call: TRBJ2-7; cdr3_aa: ASSLSQGPYEQY
v_call: TRBV18; j_call: TRBJ1-6; cdr3_aa: ASSPDAGQALLLH
v_call: TRBV5-1; j_call: TRBJ1-6; cdr3_aa: ASSLGGTNSPLH
v_call: TRBV14; j_call: TRBJ2-7; cdr3_aa: ASSRAGPYEQY
v_call: TRBV6-5; j_call: TRBJ1-3; cdr3_aa: AVGDRAFSGNTIY
v_call: TRBV5-1; j_call: TRBJ2-3; cdr3_aa: ASSRQGRGTDTQY
v_call: TRBV7-9; j_call: TRBJ2-2; cdr3_aa: ASSFTGVNTGELF
v_call: TRBV6-5; j_call: TRBJ2-2; cdr3_aa: ATRGTGELF
v_call: TRBV25-1; j_call: TRBJ2-7; cdr3_aa: ASSGSGVRWEQY
v_call: TRBV18; j_call: TRBJ2-2; cdr3_aa: ASSPSIQNTGELF
v_call: TRBV5-1; j_call: TRBJ2-3; cdr3_aa: ASSPGIITDTQY
v_call: TRBV5-4; j_call: TRBJ2-1; cdr3_aa: ASSPRVHNEQF
v_call: TRBV5-5; j_call: TRBJ2-3; cdr3_aa: ASSSIRRTGRGDTQY
v_call: TRBV11-2; j_call: TRBJ1-2; cdr3_aa: ASSLSGGGGYT